These 5 T cell receptor beta chains originate from one sample sequenced in a study of T-cell reconstitution after alpha-beta-depleted transplantation in children. As it was prepared, the TCRbeta library received unique molecular identifiers. Each CDR3 protein gets one entry after TCRdb re-called the PCR reads with MiXCR. The sample includes about 110,000 distinct CDR3 sequences, around a tenth seen only once; the top ten take 8%. The source material was PBMCs from the stem cell graft donor, sampled from the stem cell graft. All receptors derive from a human donor who donated a stem cell graft to a child with acute lymphoblastic leukemia.

This clonotype was counted ten times or more. The chain uses TRBV5-1 and TRBJ2-5; D is possibly TRBD1 or TRBD2 (5 bases each). The CDR3 is made up of 17 amino acids. The germline CDR1 and CDR2 sequences are SGHRS and YFSETQ. Deletions cut 1 base from V and 4 bases from J, with 20 bases between. The CDR3 protein is CASSLNPQWERGETQYF. The CDR3 DNA sequence: TGCGCCAGCAGCTTGAACCCCCAGTGGGAGAGGGGAGAGACCCAGTACTTC.

This clonotype has a count of ten or more. This chain joins TRBV5-6 and TRBJ1-2; perhaps TRBD1 as D (5 bases). This CDR3 contains 16 residues. Trimming removed 1 base at V and 7 bases at J, with 20 bases between. Germline V gives CDR1 SGHDT, CDR2 YYEEEE. The DNA for the CDR3 is TGTGCCAGCAGCTTGTGGCACACCCGGGGCGGGGGTGGCTACACCTTC. Its translation: CASSLWHTRGGGGYTF.

The sample holds many counts of this clonotype. The V and J genes are TRBV5-1 and TRBJ2-2, with TRBD2 matching 10 bases. CDR3 length equals 16 residues. Trimming cost V 6 bases and J 3 bases; bases outside gene matches: 8. Per the germline V gene, CDR1 is SGHRS and CDR2 is YFSETQ. The CDR3 DNA sequence: TGCGCCAGCACCAACAGCGGGGGGGAGTACACCGGGGAGCTGTTTTTT. It is translated as CASTNSGGEYTGELFF.

This clonotype has at least ten counts. The genes are TRBV14 and TRBJ2-1, with 7 bases lining up with TRBD1. This CDR3 comprises 16 residues. In germline, CDR1 is SGHDN, CDR2 FVKESK. With V trimmed by 5 bases and J by 0 bases, 7 bases remained unmatched. The CDR3 DNA is TGTGCCAGCAGCGCCCGACAGGGCAACTCCTACAATGAGCAGTTCTTC. It specifies CASSARQGNSYNEQFF.

In its sample, this clonotype was seen many times. V gene TRBV7-2 combines with J gene TRBJ2-5, with unresolved D. The V and J ends lost 5 bases and 0 bases respectively, with 16 bases between them. Germline V CDR1 and CDR2: SGHTA, FQGNSA. This CDR3 has 16 amino acids. CDR3 sequence reads: CASSPGSVSHQETQYF. In DNA form, the CDR3 reads TGTGCCAGCAGCCCCGGTTCGGTCAGCCACCAAGAGACCCAGTACTTC.